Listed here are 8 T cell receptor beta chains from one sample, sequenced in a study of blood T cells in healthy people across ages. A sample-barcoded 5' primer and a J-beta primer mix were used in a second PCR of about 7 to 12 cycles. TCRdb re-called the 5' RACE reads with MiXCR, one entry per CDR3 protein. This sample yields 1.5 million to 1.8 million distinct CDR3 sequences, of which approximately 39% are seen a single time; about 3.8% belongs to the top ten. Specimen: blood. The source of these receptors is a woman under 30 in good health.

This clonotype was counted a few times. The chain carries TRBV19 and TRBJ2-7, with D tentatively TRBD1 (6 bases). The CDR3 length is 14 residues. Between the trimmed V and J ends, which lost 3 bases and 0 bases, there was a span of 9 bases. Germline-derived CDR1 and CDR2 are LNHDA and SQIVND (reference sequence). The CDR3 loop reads CASSMGHLSYEQYF. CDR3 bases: TGTGCCAGTAGTATGGGACACCTCTCCTACGAGCAGTACTTC.

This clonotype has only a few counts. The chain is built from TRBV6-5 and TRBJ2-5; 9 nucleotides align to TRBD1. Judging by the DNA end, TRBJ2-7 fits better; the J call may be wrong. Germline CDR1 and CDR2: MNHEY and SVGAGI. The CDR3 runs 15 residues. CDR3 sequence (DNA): TGTGCCAGCAGTGAGAGTGGACAGGGGTGGAACGAGCAGTACTTC. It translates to CASSESGQGWNEQYF.

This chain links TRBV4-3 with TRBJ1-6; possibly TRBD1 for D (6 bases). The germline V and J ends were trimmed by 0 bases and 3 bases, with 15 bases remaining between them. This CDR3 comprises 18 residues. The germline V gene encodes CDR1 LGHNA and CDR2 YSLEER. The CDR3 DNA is TGCGCCAGCAGCCAAGATCTTCGACAGGAAGGCTATAATTCACCCCTCCACTTT. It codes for CASSQDLRQEGYNSPLHF.

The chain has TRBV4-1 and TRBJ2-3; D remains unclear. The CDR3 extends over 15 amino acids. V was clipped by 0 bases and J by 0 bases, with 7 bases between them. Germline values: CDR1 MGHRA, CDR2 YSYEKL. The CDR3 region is CASSQDRKSTDTQYF. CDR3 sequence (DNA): TGCGCCAGCAGCCAAGATCGCAAAAGCACAGATACGCAGTATTTT.

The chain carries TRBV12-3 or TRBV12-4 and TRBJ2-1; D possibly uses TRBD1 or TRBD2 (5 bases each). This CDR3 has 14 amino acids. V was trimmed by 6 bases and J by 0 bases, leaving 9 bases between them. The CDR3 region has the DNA TGTGCCAGCAGCAAGGGGAGCTCCTACAATGAGCAGTTCTTC. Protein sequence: CASSKGSSYNEQFF.

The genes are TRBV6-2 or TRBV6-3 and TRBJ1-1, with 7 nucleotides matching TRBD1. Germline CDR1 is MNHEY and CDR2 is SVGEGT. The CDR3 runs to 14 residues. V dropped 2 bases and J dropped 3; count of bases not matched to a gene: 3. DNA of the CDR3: TGTGCCAGCAGTTACCGGGACAGCGACACTGAAGCTTTCTTT. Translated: CASSYRDSDTEAFF.

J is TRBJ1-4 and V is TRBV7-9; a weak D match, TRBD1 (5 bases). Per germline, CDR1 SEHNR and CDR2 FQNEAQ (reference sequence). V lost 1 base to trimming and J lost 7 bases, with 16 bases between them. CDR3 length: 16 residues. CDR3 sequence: CASSLGETRQSEKLFF. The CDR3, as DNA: TGTGCCAGCAGCTTAGGGGAGACGAGACAGAGTGAAAAACTGTTTTTT. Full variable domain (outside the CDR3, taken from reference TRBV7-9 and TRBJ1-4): DTGVSQNPRHKITKRGQNVTFRCDPISEHNRLYWYRQTLGQGPEFLTYFQNEAQLEKSRLLSDRFSAERPKGSFSTLEIQRTEQGDSAMYLCASSLGETRQSEKLFFGSGTQLSVL.

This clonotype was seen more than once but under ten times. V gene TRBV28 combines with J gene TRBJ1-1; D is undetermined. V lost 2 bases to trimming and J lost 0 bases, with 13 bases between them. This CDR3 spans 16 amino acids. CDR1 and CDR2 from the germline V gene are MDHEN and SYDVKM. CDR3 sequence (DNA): TGTGCCAGCAGTTTAGACGATTTAGGGATGAACACTGAAGCTTTCTTT. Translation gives CASSLDDLGMNTEAFF.